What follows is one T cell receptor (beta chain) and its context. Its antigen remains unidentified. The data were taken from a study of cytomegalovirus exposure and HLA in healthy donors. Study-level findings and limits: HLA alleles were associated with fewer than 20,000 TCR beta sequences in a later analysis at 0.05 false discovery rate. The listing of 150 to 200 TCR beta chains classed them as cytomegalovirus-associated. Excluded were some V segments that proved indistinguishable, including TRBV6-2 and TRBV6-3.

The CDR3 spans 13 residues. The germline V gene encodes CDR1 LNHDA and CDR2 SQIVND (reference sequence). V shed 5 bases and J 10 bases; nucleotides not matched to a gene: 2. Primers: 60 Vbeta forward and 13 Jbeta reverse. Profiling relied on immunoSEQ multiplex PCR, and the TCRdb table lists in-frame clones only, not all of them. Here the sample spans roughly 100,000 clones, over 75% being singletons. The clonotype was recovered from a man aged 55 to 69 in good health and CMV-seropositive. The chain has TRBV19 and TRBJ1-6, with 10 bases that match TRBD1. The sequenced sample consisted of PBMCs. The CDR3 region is CASSGTGESPLHF. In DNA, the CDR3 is TGTGCCAGTAGTGGGACAGGGGAATCACCCCTCCACTTT. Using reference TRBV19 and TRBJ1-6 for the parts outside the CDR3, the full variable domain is DGGITQSPKYLFRKEGQNVTLSCEQNLNHDAMYWYRQDPGQGLRLIYYSQIVNDFQKGDIAEGYSVSREKKESFPLTVTSAQKNPTAFYLCASSGTGESPLHFGNGTRLTVT.